This T cell receptor beta chain is from a study of blood T cell repertoires in COVID-19 (dated by TCRdb to the early 2020s). Study-wide context: Samples covering the acute and convalescent phases of COVID-19 were provided by collaborators in the United States, Italy and Spain. The material from the prospective study consisted of cDNA or gDNA derived from T cells, B-cell-depleted T cells, or PBMCs. Subjects who had been exposed to COVID-19, were actively infected with it, or had recovered from it provided the deeply sampled blood TCRbeta repertoires that made up the dataset. A freely available public database, intended as a resource for researchers studying the immune response to SARS-CoV-2, is where the repertoires were released. The samples were drawn from the first 160 participants of the ongoing ImmuneRACE study and from roughly 1,300 subjects provided by 6 global collaborators. Sample metadata almost always included a de-identified subject ID, COVID-19 status, age in years and sex. HLA class I and class II types, where available, came from metadata supplied by the sample provider rather than from assay-based typing. Broader findings and caveats from the paper: The quantity of clinical and demographic metadata differed by source and by participant and was supplied without curation.

TCRbeta CDR3 regions were amplified from genomic DNA using the immunoSEQ Assay, a bias-controlled multiplex PCR. The authors' pipeline ran thus. Within the assay, amplification of reference gene primers was used to estimate how many nucleated cells each sample contained. To quantify the absolute abundance of each unique TCRbeta CDR3 rearrangement, sequence reads were collapsed and filtered. Productive Simpson clonality was computed per sample as the square root of Simpson's diversity index over productive rearrangements. Held by TCRdb, this immuneACCESS table contains in-frame sequences only and omits some clones. Under half of the omission traces to an unresolved V gene where checked; the cause of the rest is unknown. V, J and clone size are taken as reported in that table, and D and trimming were inferred from the DNA itself. This sample holds about 140,000 clones; more than 80% were observed only once. Together, the top ten hold almost 6.5% of the sample.

The collaborating institutions used their own protocols to collect whole blood in K2EDTA tubes. Collaborator samples were shipped for TCRbeta analysis as frozen whole blood, isolated PBMCs, or DNA extracted from either sample type. With respect to this clone: Its cognate antigen has yet to be identified. Base qualities are not recorded, but no much larger clone differs from it by a single base.

Trimming takes 1 base off V and 8 bases off J; junction bases not matched to a gene: 9. CDR1 and CDR2, looked up from the germline V gene, are SNHLY and FYNNEI. Including cysteine and phenylalanine, the CDR3 has 15 amino acids. Just CDR3 DNA is preserved here, 45 bases in frame from base 1. The specimen sequenced was peripheral blood. This TCR derives from a human donor in a cohort sampled during active COVID-19. The receptor chain draws on TRBV2 and TRBJ2-3; 7 bases in the junction line up with TRBD2. CDR3 protein: CASSEVLAGRGTQYF. Here is the DNA: TGTGCCAGCAGTGAAGTACTAGCTGGGAGGGGTACGCAGTATTTT. Reference TRBV2 and TRBJ2-3 genes cover what lies past the CDR3, so the full variable domain is EPEVTQTPSHQVTQMGQEVILRCVPISNHLYFYWYRQILGQKVEFLVSFYNNEISEKSEIFDDQFSVERPDGSNFTLKIRSTKLEDSAMYFCASSEVLAGRGTQYFGPGTRLTVL.